This entry lists 23 T cell receptor beta chains sequenced from one sample in a study of Tregs in tolerant kidney transplant recipients. Sequencing used immunoSEQ multiplex PCR; TCRdb keeps in-frame clones, though not all of them. The sample gives tens of thousands of clones, 93% of which show up once; 0.46% is in the top ten. Material: CD4+ T cells from blood, obtained before the transplant. The source of these receptors is a human donor who received a combined kidney and bone marrow transplant.

The chain employs TRBV18 and TRBJ1-2; 7 bases agree with TRBD1. CDR3 length equals 14 residues. With 3 bases clipped from V and 4 bases from J, the junction kept 5 bases outside the gene matches. CDR1 and CDR2 (germline): KGHSH, LQKENI. The CDR3 here is CASSPGTDIYGYTF. Here the CDR3 DNA reads TGTGCCAGCTCACCCGGGACAGACATCTATGGCTACACCTTC.

V is TRBV7-3 and J is TRBJ1-1; maybe TRBD1 (5 bases). Germline loops: CDR1 SGHTA, CDR2 FQGTGA. Trimming removed 2 bases from V and 3 bases from J, with 10 bases in between. The CDR3 sequence is 14 residues long. CDR3 DNA: TGTGCCAGCAGCTTAGGGGCAGACTACACTGAAGCTTTCTTT. Its translation is CASSLGADYTEAFF.

The rearrangement joins TRBV27 to TRBJ2-1; D not resolved. Germline CDR1 is MNHEY and CDR2 is SMNVEV (reference sequence). V lost 6 bases and J lost 4, with 7 bases in between. The CDR3 is 12 residues long. The CDR3 sequence: CASRPAYNEQFF. Here the CDR3 DNA reads TGTGCCAGCAGGCCTGCGTACAATGAGCAGTTCTTC.

DNA of the CDR3: TGTGCCTGGAGCCCGCAAGGGGACTCCCGGCTGACCCAGTACTTC. This encodes CAWSPQGDSRLTQYF. The J gene is TRBJ2-5, the V gene TRBV30, with D maybe TRBD2 (6 bases). The CDR3 length is 15 residues. Germline CDR1 reads GTSNPN; CDR2 reads SVGIG (reference sequence). V was cut by 3 bases and J by 7 bases, with 21 bases left in between. Supplemented by reference TRBV30 and TRBJ2-5, the full variable domain reads SQTIHQWPATLVQPVGSPLSLECTVEGTSNPNLYWYRQAAGRGLQLLFYSVGIGQISSEVPQNLSASRPQDRQFILSSKKLLLSDSGFYLCAWSPQGDSRLTQYFGPGTRLLVL.

The CDR3 region has the DNA TGTGCCAGCAGCTACGGGACAGGGAACAACTATGGTGGCTACACCTTC. This encodes CASSYGTGNNYGGYTF. The V gene is TRBV5-4, the J gene TRBJ1-2, with 9 positions matching TRBD1. The CDR3 spans 16 residues. The germline CDR1 and CDR2 sequences are SGHNT and YYREEE (reference sequence). Trimming took 3 bases from V and 7 from J; bases not matched to a gene: 13.

This chain connects TRBV7-2 to TRBJ1-2, with D perhaps matching TRBD1 (5 bases). The V and J ends lost 5 bases and 5 bases respectively, with 18 bases between them. The germline CDR1 and CDR2 sequences are SGHTA and FQGNSA. This CDR3 spans 15 amino acids. CDR3 sequence: CASSPGHFPPYGYTF. DNA for the CDR3: TGTGCCAGCAGCCCCGGACATTTTCCCCCTTATGGCTACACCTTC.

The chain has TRBV5-6 and TRBJ2-4; 7 bases are shared with TRBD1. CDR1 and CDR2 (germline): SGHDT, YYEEEE. The V and J ends lost 4 bases and 8 bases, in that order; junction bases with no gene match: 12. The CDR3 loop spans 15 amino acids. The CDR3 DNA reads as TGTGCCAGCAGCGGCCGACAGGGCGGCCTCCACATTCAGTACTTC. Its protein product is CASSGRQGGLHIQYF.

This clone was picked up one time. The chain couples TRBV2 to TRBJ2-1; 7 positions match TRBD1. The CDR3 runs to 15 residues. Germline CDR1 and CDR2: SNHLY and FYNNEI. The ends lost 2 bases at V and 6 bases at J; junction bases unmatched: 7. The DNA of the CDR3 is TGTGCCAGCAGTGAAAGGGAGACAGGGAGCAATGAGCAGTTCTTC. Amino acids: CASSERETGSNEQFF.

J is TRBJ2-5 and V is TRBV7-2; unclear D gene. TRBJ2-7 matches the DNA end more closely, so the J call is doubtful. This CDR3 has 11 amino acids. Germline CDR1 SGHTA, CDR2 FQGNSA. Here the CDR3 DNA reads TGTGCCAGCAGCCCCCACTACGAGCAGTACTTC. Translating it yields CASSPHYEQYF.

The chain links TRBV4-2 to TRBJ2-5, with D hard to call. Between the trimmed V and J ends, which lost 2 bases and 0 bases, there was a span of 13 bases. Per the germline V gene, CDR1 is LGHNA and CDR2 is YNFKEQ. CDR3 length equals 16 residues. DNA of the CDR3: TGTGCCAGCAGCCAACGCCCCCACACCTACCAAGAGACCCAGTACTTC. Amino acids: CASSQRPHTYQETQYF.

The chain employs TRBV5-6 and TRBJ2-1; TRBD1 matches at 11 bases. V lost 1 base to trimming and J lost 7 bases; unmatched junction nucleotides: 7. The CDR3 runs to 16 residues. Germline values: CDR1 SGHDT, CDR2 YYEEEE. The CDR3 DNA reads TGTGCCAGCAGCTTGATCCGGGACAGGGGGTCAAATGAGCAGTTCTTC. This codes for CASSLIRDRGSNEQFF.

The chain has TRBV4-1 and TRBJ2-5; 11 nucleotides match TRBD2. V shed 0 bases, J shed 5 bases, and the junction held 5 bases outside the gene matches. There are 16 residues in the CDR3. CDR1 and CDR2 (germline): MGHRA, YSYEKL. The CDR3 DNA sequence: TGCGCCAGCAGCCAAGATCGACTAGCGGGGTTCGAGACCCAGTACTTC. Protein product: CASSQDRLAGFETQYF.

This chain connects TRBV10-3 to TRBJ1-3; 12 bases line up with TRBD1. The CDR3 runs 15 residues. V shed 6 bases, J shed 4 bases, and the junction held 4 bases outside the gene matches. The germline gives CDR1 ENHRY, CDR2 SYGVKD. The CDR3: CAISRDRGRGNTIYF. The DNA of the CDR3 is TGTGCCATCAGCCGGGACAGGGGGCGCGGAAACACCATATATTTT.

The chain combines TRBV15 with TRBJ2-5; D is ambiguous. V lost 0 bases to trimming and J lost 1 base, with 9 bases between them. In germline, CDR1 is LNHNV, CDR2 YYDKDF (reference sequence). The CDR3 extends over 15 amino acids. The CDR3 reads CATSRDLLSQETQYF. DNA of the CDR3: TGTGCCACCAGCAGAGATCTTCTCAGCCAAGAGACCCAGTACTTC.

V usage is TRBV19 and J usage is TRBJ2-5, with 10 bases matching TRBD1. With the DNA end fitting TRBJ2-7 better, the J assignment may be wrong. The CDR3 runs 15 residues. The germline gives CDR1 LNHDA, CDR2 SQIVND (reference sequence). The CDR3 DNA follows: TGTGCCAGTAGAAGAGGGGGGACAGGGGCCTACGAGCAGTACTTC. Its protein is CASRRGGTGAYEQYF.

The rearrangement uses TRBV19 and TRBJ1-4, with 10 bases that match TRBD1. CDR1 and CDR2 (germline): LNHDA, SQIVND (reference sequence). J gave up 5 bases and V 6 bases, and 3 bases lay outside the gene matches. The CDR3 covers 14 residues. Here the CDR3 DNA reads TGTGCCAGTAGAGAGACAGGGGGCAATGAAAAACTGTTTTTT. Translating it yields CASRETGGNEKLFF.

The chain employs TRBV7-2 and TRBJ2-7; D possibly corresponds to TRBD2 (5 bases). The CDR3 covers 14 residues. Germline V gives CDR1 SGHTA, CDR2 FQGNSA. The germline V and J ends were trimmed by 1 base and 3 bases, with 10 bases remaining between them. The CDR3 protein is CASSLVSGNYEQYF. The CDR3 coding sequence is TGTGCCAGCAGCTTAGTATCGGGGAACTACGAGCAGTACTTC.

This clone was detected once. The J gene is TRBJ1-1, the V gene TRBV10-3; 7 bases are a match to TRBD1. V gave up 0 bases and J gave up 5 bases; unmatched junction bases: 6. Germline V gene data show CDR1 as ENHRY and CDR2 as SYGVKD. The CDR3 totals 15 residues. CDR3 DNA sequence: TGTGCCATCAGTGAGTCGGGGCAGGGGGTAACTGAAGCTTTCTTT. It yields the protein CAISESGQGVTEAFF.

This rearrangement joins TRBV4-3 to TRBJ2-7, with 7 bases lining up with TRBD2. The germline gives CDR1 LGHNA, CDR2 YSLEER. Trimming at V came to 3 bases and at J to 0 bases, leaving 8 bases not matched to a gene. This CDR3 has 16 residues. CDR3 DNA sequence: TGCGCCAGCAGCCACCTTAGCGGGCCCAGCTCCTACGAGCAGTACTTC. Amino acid sequence: CASSHLSGPSSYEQYF.

The chain is built from TRBV4-3 and TRBJ2-7; a possible D gene is TRBD2 (5 bases). The V gene's germline CDR1 is LGHNA and CDR2 YSLEER. The length of the CDR3 is 15 residues. The V gene lost 0 bases and the J gene lost 3 bases, with 12 bases spanning the gap. DNA of the CDR3: TGCGCCAGCAGCCAAGATCCGGGGTTCCGCTACGAGCAGTACTTC. This gives the protein CASSQDPGFRYEQYF.

The rearrangement uses TRBV7-3 and TRBJ2-1, with 9 bases fitting TRBD2. Germline CDR1 reads SGHTA; CDR2 reads FQGTGA. With V trimmed by 5 bases and J by 0 bases, 14 bases remained unmatched. The CDR3 extends over 19 amino acids. DNA for the CDR3: TGTGCCAGCAGCCTCCTAGCGGGGATTCCGTCGAGCTCCTACAATGAGCAGTTCTTC. The encoded protein is CASSLLAGIPSSSYNEQFF.

CDR3 nucleotides: TGTGCCAGCAGTTTAGGGGGGATTCTAGAGACCCAGTACTTC. It specifies CASSLGGILETQYF. The chain carries TRBV27 and TRBJ2-5; a weak D match, TRBD2 (6 bases). V was shortened by 2 bases and J by 4 bases, with 11 bases between the two germline ends. Germline-derived CDR1 and CDR2 are MNHEY and SMNVEV (reference sequence). The CDR3 totals 14 residues.

The rearrangement links TRBV7-2 to TRBJ2-7; 8 nucleotides match TRBD2. CDR1 is SGHTA and CDR2 is FQGNSA in the germline V gene. V shed 7 bases, J shed 3 bases, and the junction held 11 bases outside the gene matches. The CDR3 is made up of 15 amino acids. In DNA, the CDR3 is TGTGCCAGCACCCTAGAGACGGGGGGGGGCTACGAGCAGTACTTC. This translates into CASTLETGGGYEQYF.